The 9 T cell receptor beta chains reported below all come from one sample, sequenced in a study of PD-1 blockade in classical Hodgkin lymphoma. Produced via immunoSEQ multiplex PCR; TCRdb's table is partial and in-frame only. The sample contains roughly 96,000 clones, 85% to 90% of which appear only once. Every patient was affected by relapse after autologous stem cell transplantation, while exposure to brentuximab vedotin was not uniform. Sequencing was performed on peripheral blood mononuclear cells (PBMCs), taken before the second cycle of nivolumab. Receptor source: a human donor with classical Hodgkin lymphoma.

By sample share, this clone is medium-sized. The gene calls are TRBV19 and TRBJ2-7, with D perhaps TRBD2 (5 bases). CDR3 size: 13 residues. CDR1 and CDR2 (germline): LNHDA, SQIVND (reference sequence). Trimming took 5 bases from V and 2 from J, leaving 10 bases between them. As DNA, the CDR3 is TGTGCCAGTAGTGCGGGCAGCGCCTACGAGCAGTACTTC. Translation gives CASSAGSAYEQYF.

The chain uses TRBV30 and TRBJ1-1, with 7 bases that match TRBD1. Trimming removed 5 bases from V and 6 bases from J; junction bases left unmatched: 12. The CDR3 totals 14 residues. Germline values: CDR1 GTSNPN, CDR2 SVGIG (reference sequence). CDR3 sequence: CAWWFPPGQAEAFF. CDR3 in DNA: TGTGCCTGGTGGTTCCCTCCTGGACAGGCTGAAGCTTTCTTT.

This clone was counted a few times. The chain employs TRBV10-3 and TRBJ2-1, with TRBD2 identical over 11 bases. Trimming cost V 6 bases and J 14 bases; bases outside gene matches: 9. CDR3 length equals 13 residues. Germline V CDR1 and CDR2: ENHRY, SYGVKD. The CDR3 here is CAISDSGRADKFF. CDR3 in DNA: TGTGCCATCAGCGATAGCGGGAGGGCCGATAAGTTCTTC.

This chain uses TRBV14 with TRBJ2-1, with D possibly being TRBD2 (7 bases). V lost 1 base and J 10 bases, leaving 14 bases between the germline ends. The CDR3 is 14 residues long. Germline V CDR1 and CDR2: SGHDN, FVKESK. CDR3 DNA sequence: TGTGCCAGCAGCCAAGGAGGAGGGGGGGGCGAGCAGTTCTTC. Translation gives CASSQGGGGGEQFF.

The chain combines TRBV5-6 with TRBJ2-7; D may be TRBD2 (6 bases). Trimming shortened V by 4 bases and J by 0 bases, and 11 bases separated the two germline ends. The V gene's germline CDR1 is SGHDT and CDR2 YYEEEE. This CDR3 spans 14 amino acids. CDR3 coding DNA: TGTGCCAGCAGCAAGACCGGGAGCTCCTACGAGCAGTACTTC. This sequence encodes CASSKTGSSYEQYF.

The chain joins TRBV7-8 to TRBJ2-1; 8 bases fit TRBD2. Germline V gives CDR1 SGHVS, CDR2 FQNEAQ. CDR3 length: 16 amino acids. V shed 6 bases and J 7 bases; nucleotides not matched to a gene: 14. In DNA, the CDR3 is TGTGCCAGCAGTCCCTACGGGGGGGAGGGCCCAAATGAGCAGTTCTTC. Protein sequence: CASSPYGGEGPNEQFF.

The sample holds one count of this clone. This chain links TRBV5-1 with TRBJ2-7; D may be TRBD2 (5 bases). CDR1 and CDR2 (germline): SGHRS, YFSETQ. The length of the CDR3 is 11 residues. V was clipped by 2 bases and J by 6 bases, with 6 bases between them. CDR3 sequence: CASSFGGEQYF. CDR3 sequence (DNA): TGCGCCAGCAGCTTCGGAGGCGAGCAGTACTTC.

This clone appeared a few times. V usage is TRBV7-6 and J usage is TRBJ2-7; perhaps TRBD2 as D (6 bases). The CDR3 is 15 residues long. Trimming stripped 1 base from V and 3 bases from J, with 13 bases between. The V gene's germline CDR1 is SGHVS and CDR2 FNYEAQ. CDR3 nucleotide sequence: TGTGCCAGCAGCTTAGGGGACGCGGGGATCTACGAGCAGTACTTC. This translates into CASSLGDAGIYEQYF.

J is TRBJ1-4 and V is TRBV11-2; 8 bases are shared with TRBD1. Germline CDR1 and CDR2: SGHAT and FQNNGV. J gave up 8 bases and V 5 bases, and 10 bases lay outside the gene matches. The CDR3 sequence is 15 residues long. The CDR3 loop reads CASSPRTGPQEKLFF. The CDR3 DNA follows: TGTGCCAGCAGCCCACGGACAGGGCCACAAGAAAAACTGTTTTTT. The whole variable domain, remainder taken from reference TRBV11-2 and TRBJ1-4, is EAGVAQSPRYKIIEKRQSVAFWCNPISGHATLYWYQQILGQGPKLLIQFQNNGVVDDSQLPKDRFSAERLKGVDSTLKIQPAKLEDSAVYLCASSPRTGPQEKLFFGSGTQLSVL.